The T cell receptor (beta chain) under discussion was sequenced for a study of vaccination effects on CD4 cells after COVID-19. Study at large: The second dose preceded post-vaccine samples by a median of 72 days.

Profiling relied on immunoSEQ multiplex PCR, and the TCRdb table lists in-frame clones only, not all of them. The sample holds nearly 50,000 clones, 65% to 80% seen once. On this clone: Its antigen is not known.

Looked up from germline, CDR1 is SEHNR and CDR2 is FQNEAQ (reference sequence). This CDR3 has 16 amino acids. Trimming took 4 bases from V and 3 from J; bases not matched to a gene: 7. Scientists isolated CD4+ T cells after a roughly 10-day culture period ended. SARS-CoV-2 infection was confirmed by PCR in the person between March and December 2020. Every participant took two doses of the BNT162b2 or mRNA-1273 vaccine. The sample in question was CD4+ T cells from PBMCs cultured without peptide, obtained after COVID-19 vaccination. V gene TRBV7-9 combines with J gene TRBJ2-1, with 9 bases identical to TRBD2. This clonotype was obtained from a human donor who had a prior SARS-CoV-2 infection. As DNA, the CDR3 is TGTGCCAGCAGCTGGCTGAGCGGGAGGAGCTACAATGAGCAGTTCTTC. Encoded protein: CASSWLSGRSYNEQFF. Drawing the rest from reference TRBV7-9 and TRBJ2-1, the complete variable domain is DTGVSQNPRHKITKRGQNVTFRCDPISEHNRLYWYRQTLGQGPEFLTYFQNEAQLEKSRLLSDRFSAERPKGSFSTLEIQRTEQGDSAMYLCASSWLSGRSYNEQFFGPGTRLTVL.